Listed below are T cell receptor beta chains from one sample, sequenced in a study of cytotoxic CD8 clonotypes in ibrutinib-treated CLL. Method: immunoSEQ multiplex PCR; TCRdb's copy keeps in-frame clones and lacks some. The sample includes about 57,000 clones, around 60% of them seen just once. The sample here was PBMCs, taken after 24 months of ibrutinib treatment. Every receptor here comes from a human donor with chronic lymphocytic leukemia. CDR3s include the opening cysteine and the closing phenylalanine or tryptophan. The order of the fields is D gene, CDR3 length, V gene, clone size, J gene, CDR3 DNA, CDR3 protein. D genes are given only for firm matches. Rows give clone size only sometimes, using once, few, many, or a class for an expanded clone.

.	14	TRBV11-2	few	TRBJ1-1	TGTGCCAGCTGCCGGGGTGGTTTGTACACTGAAGCTTTCTTT	CASCRGGLYTEAFF
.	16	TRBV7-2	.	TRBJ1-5	TGTGCCAGCAGCTTAGCGCTGAACGGGGGCAATCAGCCCCAGCATTTT	CASSLALNGGNQPQHF
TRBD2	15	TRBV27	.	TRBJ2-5	TGTGCCAGCAGATCTACTAGCGGGGGACAAGAGACCCAGTACTTC	CASRSTSGGQETQYF
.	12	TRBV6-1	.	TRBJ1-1	TGTGCCAGCAGTTTTATGAACACTGAAGCTTTCTTT	CASSFMNTEAFF
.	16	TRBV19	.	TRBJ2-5	TGTGCCAGTAGTATACACAGGAGGGACCCTGGAGGGACCCAGTACTTC	CASSIHRRDPGGTQYF
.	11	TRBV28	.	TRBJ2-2	TGTGCCAGCAGTTTGACAGGGGAGCTGTTTTTT	CASSLTGELFF
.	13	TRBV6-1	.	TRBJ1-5	TGTGCCAGCAGTGGCTCGGGATTCACGCCCCAGCATTTT	CASSGSGFTPQHF
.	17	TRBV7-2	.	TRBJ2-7	TGTGCCAGCAGCCTTGGAAGGGGACCGCCCCTCTCCTACGAGCAGTACTTC	CASSLGRGPPLSYEQYF
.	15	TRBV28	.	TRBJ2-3	TGTGCCAGCAGGACAACATCCCTCGCGACAGATACGCAGTATTTT	CASRTTSLATDTQYF
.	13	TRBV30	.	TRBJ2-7	TGTGCCTGGAGGCCCGCAGGTCTGAGGGAGCAGTACTTC	CAWRPAGLREQYF
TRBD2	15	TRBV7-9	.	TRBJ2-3	TGTGCCAGCAGCTTGACTAGCGGGGGCGCAGATACGCAGTATTTT	CASSLTSGGADTQYF
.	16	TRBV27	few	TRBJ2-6	TGTGCCAGCAGTTTTCAGGGGAGCTCTGGGGCCAACGTCCTGACTTTC	CASSFQGSSGANVLTF
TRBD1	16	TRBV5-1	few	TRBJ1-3	TGCGCCAGCAGCTTTACAACAGGGGGTAGTGGAAACACCATATATTTT	CASSFTTGGSGNTIYF
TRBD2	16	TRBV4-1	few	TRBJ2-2	TGCGCCAGCAGTCCTACAGCGGGAGGGCGCTCCGGGGAGCTGTTTTTT	CASSPTAGGRSGELFF
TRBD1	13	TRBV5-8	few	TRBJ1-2	TGTGCCAGCAACGGGGACAGAGAGTATGGCTACACCTTC	CASNGDREYGYTF
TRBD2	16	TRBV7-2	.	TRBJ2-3	TGTGCCAGCAGCTCCTTAGCGGGTAGGGGTACAGATACGCAGTATTTT	CASSSLAGRGTDTQYF
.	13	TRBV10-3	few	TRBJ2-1	TGTGCCATCAGTGAAACAGGCTACAATGAGCAGTTCTTC	CAISETGYNEQFF
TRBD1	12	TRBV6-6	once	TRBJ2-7	TGTGCCAGCAGGGCAGGGGGCGACGAGCAGTACTTC	CASRAGGDEQYF
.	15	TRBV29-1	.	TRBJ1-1	TGCAGCGTTGAAGGGCGACGGAATCGGAACACTGAAGCTTTCTTT	CSVEGRRNRNTEAFF
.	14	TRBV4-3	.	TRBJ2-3	TGCGCCAGCAGCCACCGACAGGGCACAGATACGCAGTATTTT	CASSHRQGTDTQYF
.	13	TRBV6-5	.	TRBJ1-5	TGTGCCAGCAGGCTGCACAGAAATCAGCCCCAGCATTTT	CASRLHRNQPQHF
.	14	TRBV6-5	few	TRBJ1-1	TGTGCCAGCAGTGAGCCGGGACAAGTCACTGAAGCTTTCTTT	CASSEPGQVTEAFF
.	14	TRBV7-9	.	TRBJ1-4	TGTGCCAGCAGCTTGATAACAGGCTCTGAAAAACTGTTTTTT	CASSLITGSEKLFF
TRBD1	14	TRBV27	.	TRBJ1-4	TGTGCCAGCAGTTCGTCCAGGGGGGGTGAAAAACTGTTTTTT	CASSSSRGGEKLFF
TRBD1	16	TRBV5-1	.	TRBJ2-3	TGCGCCAGCAGCCCGCGGGGACAGGGTAGGACAGATACGCAGTATTTT	CASSPRGQGRTDTQYF
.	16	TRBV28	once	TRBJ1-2	TGTGCCAGCAGTTTATCTCTCTTCCTAGCGATCCAAGGCTACACCTTC	CASSLSLFLAIQGYTF
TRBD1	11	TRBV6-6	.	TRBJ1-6	TGTGCCAGCAGCCGACAGGGACCCCTCCACTTT	CASSRQGPLHF
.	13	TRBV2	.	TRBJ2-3	TGTGCCAGCAGTGAGGGTCTGTCAGATACGCAGTATTTT	CASSEGLSDTQYF
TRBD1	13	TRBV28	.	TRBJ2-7	TGTGCCAGCAGATCAGGACAGGGCGGCGAGCAGTACTTC	CASRSGQGGEQYF
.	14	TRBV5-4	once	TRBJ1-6	TGTGCCAGCAGCTCCCCCTTTCGTAGTTCACCCCTCCACTTT	CASSSPFRSSPLHF
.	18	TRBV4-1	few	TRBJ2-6	TGCGCCAGCAGCGGTAGGGGCCGTTCGCACTCTGGGGCCAACGTCCTGACTTTC	CASSGRGRSHSGANVLTF
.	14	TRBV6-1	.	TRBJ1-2	TGTGCCAGCAGTGAAAAGGTGAAGGGCGCCGGCTACGCCTTC	CASSEKVKGAGYAF
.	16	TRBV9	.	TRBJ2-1	TGTGCCAGCAGCGTAGGAGGCTCTGGGGCCAAAATCCGACAGTTCTTC	CASSVGGSGAKIRQFF
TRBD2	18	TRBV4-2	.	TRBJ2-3	TGTGCCAGCAGCCAAGAGGGAAACGGCGGGGGGTTGACAGATACGCAGTATTTT	CASSQEGNGGGLTDTQYF
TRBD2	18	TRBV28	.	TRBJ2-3	TGTGCCAGCCAGGGAGCTCCTTCCAGCGGGAGTTGGACAGATACGCAGTATTTT	CASQGAPSSGSWTDTQYF
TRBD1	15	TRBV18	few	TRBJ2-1	TGTGCCAGCTCGCAACGCGGGACAGGGGCCGATGAGCAGTTCTTC	CASSQRGTGADEQFF
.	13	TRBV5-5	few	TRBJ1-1	TGTGCCAGCAGCTTGGGAGTGAACACTGAAGCTTTCTTT	CASSLGVNTEAFF
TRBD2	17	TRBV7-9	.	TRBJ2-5	TGTGCCAGCAGCTTAGGTAGGGGGACTAGAACCCAAGAGACCCAGTACTTC	CASSLGRGTRTQETQYF
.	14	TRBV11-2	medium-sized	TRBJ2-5	TGTGCCAGCAGCCAAATAGTGGGGGGAGGGACCCAGTACTTC	CASSQIVGGGTQYF
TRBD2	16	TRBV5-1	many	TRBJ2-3	TGCGCCAGCAGGGAGGGACTAGCGTTTAACACAGATACGCAGTATTTT	CASREGLAFNTDTQYF
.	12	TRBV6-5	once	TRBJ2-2	TGTGCCAGCAGCCAGGTGGCCGGGGAGCTGTTTTTT	CASSQVAGELFF
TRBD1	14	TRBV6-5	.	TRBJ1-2	TGTGCCAGCAGAAAAACAGGGGGCAACTATGGCTACACCTTC	CASRKTGGNYGYTF
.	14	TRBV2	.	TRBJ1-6	TGTGCCAGCAGCCCCGCCCGGGGTAATTCACCCCTCCACTTT	CASSPARGNSPLHF
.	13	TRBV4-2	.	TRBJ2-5	TGTGCCAGCAGCCTTACTAGATACGAGACCCAGTACTTC	CASSLTRYETQYF
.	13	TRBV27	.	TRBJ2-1	TGTGCCAGCAGCCTCCTTGGATCCGATGAGCAGTTCTTC	CASSLLGSDEQFF
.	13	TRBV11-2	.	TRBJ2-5	TGTGCCAGCTTCCAACGGCAGGGAAAGACCCAGTACTTC	CASFQRQGKTQYF
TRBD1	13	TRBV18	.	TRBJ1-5	TGTGCCAGCTCACCAGGACAGGCCACCCCCCAGCATTTT	CASSPGQATPQHF
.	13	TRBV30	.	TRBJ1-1	TGTGCCTGGAGTGTTGGGGTGAACACTGAAGCTTTCTTT	CAWSVGVNTEAFF
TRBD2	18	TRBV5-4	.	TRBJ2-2	TGTGCCAGCAGCTTGGACGGACTAGCGGGAGTTAGCACCGGGGAGCTGTTTTTT	CASSLDGLAGVSTGELFF
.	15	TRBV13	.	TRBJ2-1	TGTGCCAGCAGCTTAGACGGACACCCGTACAATGAGCAGTTCTTC	CASSLDGHPYNEQFF